This TCR beta chain was sequenced for a study of blood T cell repertoires in COVID-19 (dated by TCRdb to 2019 to 2021). General notes on the study: Samples covering the acute and convalescent phases of COVID-19 were provided by collaborators in the United States, Italy and Spain. Where available, HLA class I and class II types were obtained from metadata supplied by the sample provider rather than from assay-based typing. The material from the prospective study consisted of cDNA or gDNA derived from T cells, B-cell-depleted T cells, or PBMCs. Samples came from the ongoing ImmuneRACE study (first 160 participants) plus 1,254 subjects from 6 global collaborators. The repertoires were released in a freely available public database intended as a resource for research on the immune response to SARS-CoV-2. Sample metadata almost always included a de-identified subject ID, COVID-19 status, age in years and sex. Deeply sampled blood TCRbeta repertoires from subjects exposed to, actively infected with, or recovered from COVID-19 were included in the dataset.

The study at large found these results: How much clinical and demographic metadata was included differed by source and by participant, and the metadata was provided uncurated.

TCRbeta CDR3 regions were amplified from genomic DNA by means of the immunoSEQ Assay, a bias-controlled multiplex PCR. In the paper's pipeline: The number of nucleated cells in each sample was estimated from the amplification of reference gene primers within the assay. To quantify the absolute abundance of each unique TCRbeta CDR3 rearrangement, sequence reads were collapsed and filtered. Productive Simpson clonality was computed per sample as the square root of Simpson's diversity index over productive rearrangements. Not all clones reach the TCRdb copy of this immuneACCESS table, which keeps in-frame sequences only. Checked studies attribute under half of the gap to unresolved V genes and leave the rest unexplained. The V and J calls and clone size come from that table; D and trimming were worked out from the DNA. The sample includes about 250,000 clones, with about 88% observed a single time. The ten largest make up 3% of the sample.

Including the terminal cysteine and phenylalanine, the CDR3 comprises 15 residues. The read is trimmed to its CDR3 DNA, 45 bases read in frame from base 1. Trimming accounts for 4 bases at V and 4 bases at J, while the number of junction bases matched to no gene is 9. The germline V gene (reference sequence) gives CDR1 as PRHDT and CDR2 as FYEKMQ. Details on this clone: What antigen it recognizes has not been identified. There are no base qualities to consult, and no much larger clone falls within one base.

Enrolling through a virtual design, the prospective study's participants ranged in age from roughly 18 to 90 years and lived across about two dozen United States geographic areas. In the prospective study, cohorts were assigned on the basis of participant-reported clinical history obtained from a screening survey and a study questionnaire. Recovered participants in ImmuneRACE Cohort 3 were defined as having two consecutive negative NP/OP PCR tests, clearance from a healthcare professional, or resolution of symptoms. Mobile phlebotomists in the prospective study collected whole blood, serum and a nasopharyngeal or oropharyngeal swab from every participant. Additional blood draws and questionnaires over an approximately two-month period could optionally be provided by prospective study participants. Blood samples from the prospective study were shipped frozen or at room temperature prior to DNA extraction.

The chain is assembled from TRBV13 and TRBJ2-5; 7 bases in the middle match TRBD2. The sequence derives from a woman between 50 and 59 years old who had recovered from COVID-19. Specimen: PBMCs or T cells enriched from blood (not recorded which). Here the CDR3 is given as CASSSGLVLAETQYF. The DNA is TGTGCCAGCAGCTCCGGACTAGTCTTGGCAGAGACCCAGTACTTC.